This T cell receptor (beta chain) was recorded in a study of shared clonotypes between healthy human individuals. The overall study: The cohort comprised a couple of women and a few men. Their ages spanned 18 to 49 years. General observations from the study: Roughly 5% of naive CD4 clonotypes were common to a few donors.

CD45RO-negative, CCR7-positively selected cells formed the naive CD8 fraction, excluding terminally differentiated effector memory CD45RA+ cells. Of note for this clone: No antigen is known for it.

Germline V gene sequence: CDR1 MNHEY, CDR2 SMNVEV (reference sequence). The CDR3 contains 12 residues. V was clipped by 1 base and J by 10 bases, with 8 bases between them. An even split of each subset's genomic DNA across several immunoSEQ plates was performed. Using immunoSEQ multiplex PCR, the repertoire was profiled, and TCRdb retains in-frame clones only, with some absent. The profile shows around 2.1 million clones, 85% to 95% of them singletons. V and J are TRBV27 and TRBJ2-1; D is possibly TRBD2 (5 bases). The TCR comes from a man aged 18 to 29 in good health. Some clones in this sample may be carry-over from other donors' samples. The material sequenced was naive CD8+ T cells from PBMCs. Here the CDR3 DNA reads TGTGCCAGCAGTTTATTCGGGGAAGAGCAGTTCTTC. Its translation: CASSLFGEEQFF.